Below, 25 T cell receptor beta chains from the same sample are listed, as sequenced in a study of human T cells and chemical hapten exposure. Noted time point: patch test 1, 2 weeks after DPC sensitization. Specified treatment: therapeutic diphenylcyclopropenone sensitization with weekly scalp DPC. TCRdb reprocessed the RACE reads with MiXCR, giving one entry per CDR3 protein. The table shows 180,000 or so distinct CDR3 sequences, with 13% to 15% occurring only once. The sequencing here drew on whole blood, taken in connection with sensitization to the hapten diphenylcyclopropenone (DPC). These receptors were taken from a woman aged 25-40 years with alopecia areata. Some clones in this sample may be carry-over from other donors' samples.

The J gene is TRBJ2-3, the V gene TRBV7-9; the D gene is possibly TRBD1 (6 bases). V was trimmed by 4 bases and J by 4 bases, leaving 15 bases between them. CDR1 and CDR2 (germline): SEHNR, FQNEAQ (reference sequence). The CDR3 is 15 residues long. The CDR3 region has the DNA TGTGCCAGCAGCTCTGGATCAGGGGAAGCAGATACGCAGTATTTT. Amino acids: CASSSGSGEADTQYF.

This clonotype was found many times. The chain recombines TRBV18 with TRBJ2-5; TRBD1 matches 9 bases. The J segment lost 2 bases and the V segment lost 0 bases, leaving 7 bases of the junction unmatched. This CDR3 region has 17 residues. Germline V CDR1 and CDR2: KGHSH, LQKENI. CDR3 in amino acids: CASSPPRTGVIQETQYF. CDR3 DNA: TGTGCCAGCTCACCACCGAGGACAGGGGTTATACAAGAGACCCAGTACTTC.

This clonotype occurred a few times. The chain links TRBV5-6 to TRBJ1-5, with D unresolved. V was trimmed by 0 bases and J by 0 bases, leaving 13 bases between them. Germline V gives CDR1 SGHDT, CDR2 YYEEEE. The CDR3 spans 17 residues. The CDR3 nucleotides read TGTGCCAGCAGCTTGGGGACGTCGCCTTATAGCAATCAGCCCCAGCATTTT. Protein sequence: CASSLGTSPYSNQPQHF.

This clonotype has a handful of counts. The rearrangement uses TRBV12-3 or TRBV12-4 and TRBJ1-4; D is perhaps TRBD1 (6 bases). The CDR3 spans 12 residues. V was shortened by 6 bases and J by 11 bases, with 13 bases between the two germline ends. The CDR3 sequence: CASSPGEAKLFF. The CDR3 nucleotides read TGTGCCAGCAGCCCAGGGGAGGCCAAACTGTTTTTT.

The V and J genes are TRBV28 and TRBJ1-1; D not certain. The CDR3 is 14 residues long. The V gene's germline CDR1 is MDHEN and CDR2 SYDVKM. V shed 4 bases and J shed 4 bases, with 13 bases lying between them. CDR3 residues: CASSWAQYRTEAFF. CDR3 DNA sequence: TGTGCCAGCAGTTGGGCCCAGTATCGCACTGAAGCTTTCTTT.

V gene TRBV6-6 combines with J gene TRBJ1-1; no clear D. CDR1 and CDR2 from the germline V gene are MNHNY and SVGAGI (reference sequence). The CDR3 totals 14 residues. Trimming removed 5 bases at V and 1 base at J, with 11 bases between. Written as DNA, the CDR3 is TGTGCCAGCAGTACCCCCGAGCCGAACACTGAAGCTTTCTTT. This gives the protein CASSTPEPNTEAFF.

The chain couples TRBV29-1 to TRBJ2-1, with 11 bases that match TRBD2. Germline assignment: CDR1 SQVTM and CDR2 ANQGSEA. After removal of 6 bases from V and 4 bases from J, the junction contained 5 bases not matched to a gene. This CDR3 spans 14 amino acids. This CDR3 is CSVVAGGPYNEQFF. DNA of the CDR3: TGCAGCGTGGTAGCGGGAGGGCCTTACAATGAGCAGTTCTTC.

The CDR3 region is CAISALAGTQETQYF. The CDR3 DNA is TGTGCCATCAGTGCACTAGCGGGGACACAAGAGACCCAGTACTTC. V and J are TRBV10-3 and TRBJ2-5, with 10 bases aligning to TRBD2. V shed 4 bases and J 2 bases; nucleotides not matched to a gene: 4. Germline-derived CDR1 and CDR2 are ENHRY and SYGVKD. The CDR3 runs to 15 residues.

This clonotype has a handful of counts. V usage is TRBV7-2 and J usage is TRBJ1-5, with D possibly being TRBD1 (5 bases). Trimming took 5 bases from V and 6 from J, leaving 14 bases between them. Germline V gene lookup returns CDR1 SGHTA and CDR2 FQGNSA. The CDR3 totals 14 residues. The CDR3 nucleotides are TGTGCCAGCAGCGCCGGGGGGAGCGGTCAGCCCCAGCATTTT. This translates into CASSAGGSGQPQHF.

The gene calls are TRBV6-2 or TRBV6-3 and TRBJ2-2, with TRBD2 identical over 10 bases. The CDR3 sequence is 15 residues long. The V segment lost 6 bases and the J segment 6 bases; nucleotides outside the gene matches: 7. Germline V gene sequence: CDR1 MNHEY, CDR2 SVGEGT. As DNA, the CDR3 is TGTGCCAGCAGCCCCGGGACTAGCGATGCCGGGGAGCTGTTTTTT. Its translation: CASSPGTSDAGELFF.

The genes are TRBV6-5 and TRBJ2-7; 7 bases align to TRBD2. J gave up 2 bases and V 6 bases, and 10 bases lay outside the gene matches. The CDR3 has 15 residues. CDR1 and CDR2 from the germline V gene are MNHEY and SVGAGI. The CDR3 DNA reads TGTGCCAGCAGATCGGTGGGGGGGACTCCCTACGAGCAGTACTTC. The encoded protein is CASRSVGGTPYEQYF.

V gene TRBV29-1 combines with J gene TRBJ1-3; no clear D. Trimming shortened V by 4 bases and J by 4 bases, and 8 bases separated the two germline ends. Germline loops: CDR1 SQVTM, CDR2 ANQGSEA. This CDR3 has 12 residues. As DNA, the CDR3 is TGCAGCGTTGTTCTAAGCGGAAACACCATATATTTT. Residues: CSVVLSGNTIYF.

This clonotype came up many times. The chain carries TRBV6-5 and TRBJ1-1, with a weak D call TRBD1 (6 bases). From germline, CDR1 is MNHEY and CDR2 SVGAGI. This CDR3 is built from 14 residues. The V end lost 7 bases, the J end lost 0 bases, and 12 bases lay between the germline ends. The CDR3 loop reads CASTTGQLNTEAFF. The DNA for the CDR3 is TGTGCCAGCACCACCGGACAGCTGAACACTGAAGCTTTCTTT.

This clonotype was counted between two and nine times. The CDR3 protein is CASSPTGGRNEQFF. CDR3 sequence (DNA): TGTGCCAGTAGTCCCACAGGGGGCCGGAATGAGCAGTTCTTC. The V gene is TRBV19, the J gene TRBJ2-1; TRBD1 agrees at 9 bases. The CDR3 totals 14 residues. V trimming: 5 bases; J trimming: 7 bases; junction bases outside the gene matches: 6. From germline, CDR1 is LNHDA and CDR2 SQIVND (reference sequence). The whole variable domain, remainder taken from reference TRBV19 and TRBJ2-1, is DGGITQSPKYLFRKEGQNVTLSCEQNLNHDAMYWYRQDPGQGLRLIYYSQIVNDFQKGDIAEGYSVSREKKESFPLTVTSAQKNPTAFYLCASSPTGGRNEQFFGPGTRLTVL.

This clonotype was found many times. The chain combines TRBV7-9 with TRBJ1-6, with 9 bases that match TRBD1. Germline trimming cut 5 bases from V and 11 bases from J; bases unmatched to any gene: 7. The CDR3 consists of 14 residues. Per the germline V gene, CDR1 is SEHNR and CDR2 is FQNEAQ (reference sequence). The CDR3 DNA follows: TGTGCCAGCAGCCCGGACAGGGGACAGCCACCCCTCCACTTT. Protein sequence: CASSPDRGQPPLHF. Based on the CDR3 plus reference TRBV7-9 and TRBJ1-6, the full variable domain is DTGVSQNPRHKITKRGQNVTFRCDPISEHNRLYWYRQTLGQGPEFLTYFQNEAQLEKSRLLSDRFSAERPKGSFSTLEIQRTEQGDSAMYLCASSPDRGQPPLHFGNGTRLTVT.

This clonotype was seen more than once but under ten times. This chain links TRBV3-1 with TRBJ2-7; D remains ambiguous. The CDR3 has 13 amino acids. V was cut by 1 base and J by 4 bases, with 8 bases left in between. Germline lookup yields CDR1 LGHDT and CDR2 YNNKEL (reference sequence). CDR3 in amino acids: CASSQGSKYEQYF. In DNA, the CDR3 is TGTGCCAGCAGCCAAGGATCTAAATACGAGCAGTACTTC.

The chain carries TRBV6-5 and TRBJ1-1; possible D gene TRBD1, 6 bases. V was clipped by 7 bases and J by 7 bases, with 16 bases between them. CDR1 is MNHEY and CDR2 is SVGAGI in the germline V gene. The CDR3 is 13 amino acids. The CDR3 reads CASTPGGLLEAFF. The DNA for the CDR3 is TGTGCCAGCACACCCGGGGGGCTACTTGAAGCTTTCTTT.

This clonotype occurred many times. The rearrangement joins TRBV5-1 to TRBJ1-5; D not certain. Trimming removed 0 bases from V and 5 bases from J, with 6 bases in between. This CDR3 comprises 13 residues. In germline, CDR1 is SGHRS, CDR2 YFSETQ. CDR3 loop: CASSLGEDQPQHF. The DNA of the CDR3 is TGCGCCAGCAGCTTGGGAGAAGATCAGCCCCAGCATTTT.

At least ten counts were recorded for this clonotype. The CDR3: CAISESTGASNQPQHF. CDR3 DNA sequence: TGTGCCATCAGTGAGTCGACAGGGGCTAGCAATCAGCCCCAGCATTTT. The gene calls are TRBV10-3 and TRBJ1-5, with 8 bases aligning to TRBD1. V shed 0 bases, J shed 0 bases, and the junction held 1 base outside the gene matches. The germline V gene encodes CDR1 ENHRY and CDR2 SYGVKD. This CDR3 has 16 amino acids.

This clonotype was seen ten or more times. The chain combines TRBV20-1 with TRBJ2-1, with 7 bases that match TRBD2. V shed 6 bases and J 0 bases; nucleotides not matched to a gene: 8. There are 15 residues in the CDR3. The germline gives CDR1 DFQATT, CDR2 SNEGSKA (reference sequence). CDR3 nucleotide sequence: TGCAGTGCCTCTGACTGGGGGGGCTCCTACAATGAGCAGTTCTTC. Translated: CSASDWGGSYNEQFF.

This chain connects TRBV7-6 to TRBJ2-3; D unresolved. The ends were cut back, 1 base at V and 3 bases at J, with 11 bases in the middle. The CDR3 length is 15 residues. Germline CDR1 is SGHVS and CDR2 is FNYEAQ. CDR3 in DNA: TGTGCCAGCAGCTTAGTAGAAACTCCGACAGATACGCAGTATTTT. Amino acid sequence: CASSLVETPTDTQYF. The full variable domain, in which reference TRBV7-6 and TRBJ2-3 provide the parts outside the CDR3, is GAGVSQSPRYKVTKRGQDVALRCDPISGHVSLYWYRQALGQGPEFLTYFNYEAQQDKSGLPNDRFSAERPEGSISTLTIQRTEQRDSAMYRCASSLVETPTDTQYFGPGTRLTVL.

The chain links TRBV11-1 to TRBJ2-1, with 8 bases aligning to TRBD1. CDR3 length: 15 residues. The V gene end was trimmed by 1 base and the J gene end by 6 bases; junction bases not matched to a gene: 5. CDR1 and CDR2 from the germline V gene are SGHAT and FQDESV (reference sequence). This CDR3 reads CASSLETTGVNEQFF. CDR3 nucleotide sequence: TGTGCCAGCAGCTTAGAGACGACAGGGGTCAATGAGCAGTTCTTC. Using reference TRBV11-1 and TRBJ2-1 for the parts outside the CDR3, the full variable domain is EAEVAQSPRYKITEKSQAVAFWCDPISGHATLYWYRQILGQGPELLVQFQDESVVDDSQLPKDRFSAERLKGVDSTLKIQPAELGDSAMYLCASSLETTGVNEQFFGPGTRLTVL.

This sequence joins TRBV6-5 and TRBJ2-7; 7 nucleotides agree with TRBD1. This CDR3 contains 15 residues. CDR1 MNHEY and CDR2 SVGAGI come from the germline V gene. The V segment lost 0 bases and the J segment 6 bases; nucleotides outside the gene matches: 8. CDR3 sequence: CASSYSSFRGREQYF. The CDR3, as DNA: TGTGCCAGCAGTTACTCGAGTTTTAGGGGGCGCGAGCAGTACTTC.

This sequence joins TRBV3-1 and TRBJ1-2, with D possibly being TRBD1 (6 bases). V was pared by 5 bases and J by 8 bases, with 21 bases between. This CDR3 has 15 amino acids. The germline gives CDR1 LGHDT, CDR2 YNNKEL (reference sequence). DNA of the CDR3: TGTGCCAGCAGCTTCCGGACAGCCTCTTCGTCAGGCTACACCTTC. Translation gives CASSFRTASSSGYTF. The whole variable domain, remainder taken from reference TRBV3-1 and TRBJ1-2, is DTAVSQTPKYLVTQMGNDKSIKCEQNLGHDTMYWYKQDSKKFLKIMFSYNNKELIINETVPNRFSPKSPDKAHLNLHINSLELGDSAVYFCASSFRTASSSGYTFGSGTRLTVV.

The gene calls are TRBV7-2 and TRBJ2-7; no clear D gene. CDR3 size: 14 residues. Germline V gene data show CDR1 as SGHTA and CDR2 as FQGNSA. V lost 2 bases and J lost 2, with 10 bases in between. The CDR3 DNA sequence: TGTGCCAGCAGCTTATCTAGGACGACCTACGAGCAGTACTTC. Translating gives CASSLSRTTYEQYF.